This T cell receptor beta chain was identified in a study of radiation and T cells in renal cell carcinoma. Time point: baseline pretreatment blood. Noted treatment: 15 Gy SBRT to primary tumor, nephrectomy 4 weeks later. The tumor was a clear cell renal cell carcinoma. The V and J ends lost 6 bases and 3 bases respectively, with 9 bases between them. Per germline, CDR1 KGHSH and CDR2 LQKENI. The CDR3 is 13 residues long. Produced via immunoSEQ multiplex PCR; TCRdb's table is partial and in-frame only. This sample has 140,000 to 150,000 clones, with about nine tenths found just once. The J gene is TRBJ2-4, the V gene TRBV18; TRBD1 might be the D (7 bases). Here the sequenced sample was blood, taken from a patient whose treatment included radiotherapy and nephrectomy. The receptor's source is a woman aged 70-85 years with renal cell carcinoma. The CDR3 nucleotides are TGTGCCAGCTCGCAGGGGGGCAAAAACATTCAGTACTTC. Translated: CASSQGGKNIQYF.